These 26 T cell receptor beta chains were sequenced from one sample in a study of T cells after somatic rescue of genetic block. The table came from immunoSEQ multiplex PCR; TCRdb's copy has only in-frame clones and leaves some out. The sample contains 70,000 to 85,000 clones, roughly 90% of which appear only once. Sequencing was carried out using peripheral blood mononuclear cells (PBMCs). The receptors stem from a man between 25 and 39 years old.

This chain connects TRBV18 to TRBJ1-5; the D gene is possibly TRBD1 (6 bases). CDR3 length: 17 residues. CDR1 is KGHSH and CDR2 is LQKENI in the germline V gene. V was clipped by 3 bases and J by 0 bases, with 15 bases between them. CDR3 loop: CASSPGQGLSSNQPQHF. The CDR3, as DNA: TGTGCCAGCTCACCGGGGCAGGGGCTTAGTAGCAATCAGCCCCAGCATTTT.

The chain is built from TRBV6-6 and TRBJ2-7; 7 nucleotides agree with TRBD2. The V segment lost 3 bases and the J segment 3 bases; nucleotides outside the gene matches: 5. Germline V lookup: CDR1 MNHNY, CDR2 SVGAGI (reference sequence). CDR3 length equals 14 residues. In DNA, the CDR3 is TGTGCCAGCAGTTATTCTCCTAGCGGCTACGAGCAGTACTTC. Protein product: CASSYSPSGYEQYF.

The J gene is TRBJ2-3, the V gene TRBV30, with TRBD2 matching over 8 bases. The CDR3 covers 14 residues. V shed 2 bases and J 1 base; nucleotides not matched to a gene: 2. The germline CDR1 and CDR2 sequences are GTSNPN and SVGIG (reference sequence). The DNA of the CDR3 is TGTGCCTGGAGTCCGGGGGGGGGCACAGATACGCAGTATTTT. This codes for CAWSPGGGTDTQYF. Complete variable domain (other parts from reference TRBV30 and TRBJ2-3): SQTIHQWPATLVQPVGSPLSLECTVEGTSNPNLYWYRQAAGRGLQLLFYSVGIGQISSEVPQNLSASRPQDRQFILSSKKLLLSDSGFYLCAWSPGGGTDTQYFGPGTRLTVL.

The gene calls are TRBV2 and TRBJ2-1, with 9 bases that match TRBD2. This CDR3 comprises 15 residues. Trimming at V came to 4 bases and at J to 8 bases, leaving 9 bases not matched to a gene. Germline V gene data show CDR1 as SNHLY and CDR2 as FYNNEI. The CDR3 sequence is CASSGSGGRPDEQFF. The CDR3 region has the DNA TGTGCCAGCAGTGGTAGCGGGGGCCGTCCAGATGAGCAGTTCTTC.

About this clone: The same CDR3 also results from other DNA sequences found in this sample. The V call is TRBV5-1, the J call TRBJ2-7; D perhaps matches TRBD2 (7 bases). Germline V gene lookup returns CDR1 SGHRS and CDR2 YFSETQ. The CDR3 is 15 amino acids. The germline V and J ends were trimmed by 8 bases and 4 bases, with 22 bases remaining between them. CDR3 loop: CASRTSAGAGYEQYF. For the CDR3, the DNA is TGCGCCAGTAGAACCTCTGCGGGGGCGGGATACGAGCAGTACTTC.

The CDR3: CASSLAGIKFF. CDR3 DNA: TGTGCCAGCAGCTTAGCGGGAATTAAGTTCTTC. The rearrangement uses TRBV11-2 and TRBJ2-1, with TRBD2 as a possible D gene (5 bases). Trimming left V 1 base short and J 14 bases short, with 9 bases between. The CDR3 extends over 11 amino acids. CDR1 is SGHAT, CDR2 FQNNGV, per germline.

The chain couples TRBV9 to TRBJ2-3; 8 bases agree with TRBD1. This CDR3 spans 13 amino acids. V lost 2 bases and J lost 4; bases outside the gene matches: 0. From germline, CDR1 is SGDLS and CDR2 YYNGEE. CDR3 amino acids: CASSVTGADTQYF. CDR3 sequence (DNA): TGTGCCAGCAGCGTGACAGGGGCAGATACGCAGTATTTT.

The chain joins TRBV4-1 to TRBJ2-3; D is ambiguous. Germline V gene sequence: CDR1 MGHRA, CDR2 YSYEKL. The CDR3 consists of 15 residues. Between the trimmed V and J ends, which lost 0 bases and 2 bases, there was a span of 9 bases. The CDR3: CASSQDQIPTDTQYF. The CDR3 DNA reads TGCGCCAGCAGCCAAGACCAGATTCCCACAGATACGCAGTATTTT.

This clone was picked up a small number of times. The chain has TRBV10-3 and TRBJ1-2; TRBD1 aligns across 9 bases. This CDR3 has 13 amino acids. Germline CDR1 is ENHRY and CDR2 is SYGVKD. J was trimmed by 7 bases and V by 6 bases; bases with no gene match: 6. The CDR3 DNA reads as TGTGCCATCAGCCCCCGGGACAGGGTTGGCTACACCTTC. This sequence encodes CAISPRDRVGYTF.

The chain couples TRBV6-6 to TRBJ2-7; 9 nucleotides align to TRBD1. V gave up 4 bases and J gave up 2 bases; unmatched junction bases: 9. This CDR3 region has 16 residues. CDR1 MNHNY and CDR2 SVGAGI come from the germline V gene (reference sequence). DNA for the CDR3: TGTGCCAGCAGTTCACCCGGACAGGGGAAAACCTACGAGCAGTACTTC. Translating it yields CASSSPGQGKTYEQYF.

The chain is built from TRBV2 and TRBJ2-3; perhaps TRBD2 as D (6 bases). Trimming removed 6 bases from V and 0 bases from J, with 13 bases in between. The germline V gene encodes CDR1 SNHLY and CDR2 FYNNEI. This CDR3 is 15 amino acids long. CDR3 sequence (DNA): TGTGCCAGCAGCCGGGGGACCGCCAGCACAGATACGCAGTATTTT. The encoded protein is CASSRGTASTDTQYF. Using reference TRBV2 and TRBJ2-3 for the parts outside the CDR3, the full variable domain is EPEVTQTPSHQVTQMGQEVILRCVPISNHLYFYWYRQILGQKVEFLVSFYNNEISEKSEIFDDQFSVERPDGSNFTLKIRSTKLEDSAMYFCASSRGTASTDTQYFGPGTRLTVL.

This clone was observed a handful of times. The rearrangement joins TRBV30 to TRBJ2-3; 10 bases fit TRBD2. From germline, CDR1 is GTSNPN and CDR2 SVGIG (reference sequence). The CDR3 has 14 residues. With 2 bases clipped from V and 6 bases from J, the junction kept 5 bases outside the gene matches. This CDR3 reads CAWSSGGAGDTQYF. The CDR3 nucleotides are TGTGCCTGGAGTAGCGGGGGGGCAGGTGATACGCAGTATTTT.

The V call is TRBV19, the J call TRBJ2-2, with a possible D match to TRBD1 (6 bases). V lost 2 bases and J 4 bases, leaving 11 bases between the germline ends. CDR1 and CDR2 from the germline V gene are LNHDA and SQIVND (reference sequence). CDR3 length equals 15 residues. CDR3 DNA sequence: TGTGCCAGTAGTATACCAGGGGTAGGCACCGGGGAGCTGTTTTTT. Protein: CASSIPGVGTGELFF.

The count of this clone is one. V is TRBV7-9 and J is TRBJ2-5, with D uncertain. Trimming took 1 base from V and 0 from J, leaving 6 bases between them. The germline V gene encodes CDR1 SEHNR and CDR2 FQNEAQ (reference sequence). This CDR3 has 14 residues. The CDR3, as DNA: TGTGCCAGCAGCTTAGGGATGTACCAAGAGACCCAGTACTTC. It yields the protein CASSLGMYQETQYF. The variable domain in full, with the rest retrieved from reference TRBV7-9 and TRBJ2-5, is DTGVSQNPRHKITKRGQNVTFRCDPISEHNRLYWYRQTLGQGPEFLTYFQNEAQLEKSRLLSDRFSAERPKGSFSTLEIQRTEQGDSAMYLCASSLGMYQETQYFGPGTRLLVL.

The chain combines TRBV5-1 with TRBJ1-2, with TRBD1 matching 7 bases. V lost 0 bases, J lost 5 bases, and 7 bases stayed unmatched. CDR1 is SGHRS and CDR2 is YFSETQ in the germline V gene. This CDR3 contains 15 residues. The CDR3 DNA follows: TGCGCCAGCAGCTTGGCTCTTACAGGGGAATATGGCTACACCTTC. It yields the protein CASSLALTGEYGYTF.

This chain's CDR3 is CAWSFDRGQQPQHF. CDR3 bases: TGTGCCTGGAGTTTCGACAGGGGGCAACAGCCCCAGCATTTT. The chain recombines TRBV30 with TRBJ1-5; 10 bases are shared with TRBD1. The germline CDR1 and CDR2 sequences are GTSNPN and SVGIG (reference sequence). The CDR3 extends over 14 amino acids. After removal of 2 bases from V and 7 bases from J, the junction contained 5 bases not matched to a gene.

V and J are TRBV11-3 and TRBJ1-1; TRBD1 matches at 10 bases. Germline lookup yields CDR1 SGHNT and CDR2 YENEEA. V lost 3 bases, J lost 0 bases, and 10 bases stayed unmatched. This CDR3 region has 18 residues. CDR3 region: CASSFLGTGELVNTEAFF. Here the CDR3 DNA reads TGTGCCAGCAGCTTCCTAGGGACAGGGGAACTGGTGAACACTGAAGCTTTCTTT.

The chain has TRBV9 and TRBJ1-5; D remains unclear. The ends were cut back, 0 bases at V and 9 bases at J, with 13 bases in the middle. This CDR3 has 14 residues. Per germline, CDR1 SGDLS and CDR2 YYNGEE. CDR3 sequence reads: CASSVDGGRVPQHF. The CDR3 nucleotides are TGTGCCAGCAGCGTAGATGGAGGGAGAGTGCCCCAGCATTTT.

V usage is TRBV28 and J usage is TRBJ1-2; TRBD1 might be the D (6 bases). Germline V lookup: CDR1 MDHEN, CDR2 SYDVKM. The V end lost 1 base, the J end lost 8 bases, and 14 bases lay between the germline ends. CDR3 length: 14 amino acids. The CDR3, as DNA: TGTGCCAGCAGTTTATCAGCCCAAGGGGGGGGCTACACCTTC. Amino acids: CASSLSAQGGGYTF.

In regard to this clone: The identical CDR3 is also encoded by other nucleotide sequences in the sample. The CDR3 reads CASSLELHSGYTF. In DNA form, the CDR3 reads TGTGCCAGCAGCTTAGAGTTACACTCCGGCTACACCTTC. The chain recombines TRBV5-5 with TRBJ1-2; D gene unclear. Germline-derived CDR1 and CDR2 are SGHKS and YYEKEE (reference sequence). Trimming took off 2 bases at V and 8 bases at J, with 13 bases between the two ends. The CDR3 spans 13 residues.

The DNA for the CDR3 is TGTGCCAGCAGTACCATGGGGGGGGCAGGGTGGTCTAAGGACACCATATATTTT. Protein sequence: CASSTMGGAGWSKDTIYF. The chain links TRBV28 to TRBJ1-3; D might be TRBD1 (6 bases). From germline, CDR1 is MDHEN and CDR2 SYDVKM. The CDR3 consists of 18 residues. Trimming stripped 5 bases from V and 8 bases from J, with 28 bases between.

The CDR3 loop is CSVEADPREQYF. The DNA of the CDR3 is TGCAGCGTTGAAGCGGATCCTCGCGAGCAGTACTTC. The gene calls are TRBV29-1 and TRBJ2-7, with D unresolved. V shed 1 base and J shed 6 bases, with 10 bases lying between them. This CDR3 spans 12 amino acids. Germline-derived CDR1 and CDR2 are SQVTM and ANQGSEA.

This sequence joins TRBV6-7 and TRBJ2-7; no definite D call. TRBV6-7 is an open reading frame whose function is uncertain. Trimming took 0 bases from V and 3 from J, leaving 15 bases between them. CDR3 length equals 16 residues. Here the CDR3 DNA reads TGTGCCAGCAGTTACTCTAGAGACCAAACGAGCTACGAGCAGTACTTC. Protein product: CASSYSRDQTSYEQYF.

This sequence joins TRBV2 and TRBJ1-4; D gene ambiguous. This CDR3 contains 17 residues. The germline gives CDR1 SNHLY, CDR2 FYNNEI. Trimming took 3 bases from V and 2 from J, leaving 16 bases between them. CDR3 sequence (DNA): TGTGCCAGCAGTGATGGTTTTGCTGCCGGGACTAATGAAAAACTGTTTTTT. Translated: CASSDGFAAGTNEKLFF.

The chain joins TRBV14 to TRBJ2-5, with TRBD1 identical over 8 bases. CDR3 length: 17 amino acids. V shed 0 bases, J shed 10 bases, and the junction held 16 bases outside the gene matches. Germline CDR1 reads SGHDN; CDR2 reads FVKESK. In DNA form, the CDR3 reads TGTGCCAGCAGCCAAGATATGATCGTAGGGCAGGGGGCCCTCCAGTACTTC. Its protein is CASSQDMIVGQGALQYF.

The CDR3 region is CASSLWIGGADEKLFF. CDR3 nucleotides: TGTGCCAGCAGTTTATGGATTGGGGGGGCGGATGAAAAACTGTTTTTT. This chain uses TRBV28 with TRBJ1-4; tentatively, D is TRBD1 (6 bases). CDR1 is MDHEN, CDR2 SYDVKM, per germline. The length of the CDR3 is 16 residues. V dropped 0 bases and J dropped 6 bases, with 14 bases sitting between them.